One and the same sample provided the 2 T cell receptor beta chains below, sequenced in a study of chemoradiotherapy in HPV16-positive cancers. Profiled with immunoSEQ multiplex PCR; TCRdb holds only in-frame clones, not every one. The table has tens of thousands of clones, roughly 92% seen once. The input for sequencing was blood, taken from a patient who underwent chemoradiotherapy. All receptors derive from a human donor with HPV-associated anogenital cancer.

This clone occurred once. The V and J genes are TRBV11-1 and TRBJ2-1; weak D call: TRBD1 (6 bases). Germline V gene data show CDR1 as SGHAT and CDR2 as FQDESV (reference sequence). The V and J ends lost 7 bases and 1 base respectively, with 14 bases between them. This CDR3 has 15 residues. The DNA of the CDR3 is TGTGCCAGCACCCTCAACAGGGCTTCCTACAATGAGCAGTTCTTC. Translation: CASTLNRASYNEQFF.

This chain uses TRBV11-2 with TRBJ1-1; 7 bases fit TRBD1. From germline, CDR1 is SGHAT and CDR2 FQNNGV. Unmatched junction bases numbered 3, after V lost 4 bases and J lost 1 base. The CDR3 covers 14 residues. The CDR3 is CASSSDRANTEAFF. The CDR3 DNA sequence: TGTGCCAGCAGCTCCGACAGGGCGAACACTGAAGCTTTCTTT.